The TCR beta chain described here comes from a study of shared clonotypes between healthy human individuals. Germline assignment: CDR1 SNHLY and CDR2 FYNNEI. The CDR3 has 14 amino acids. V lost 4 bases and J 4 bases, leaving 13 bases between the germline ends. In the naive CD8 group, cells lacked CD45RO and were positively selected for CCR7, so terminally differentiated effector memory CD45RA+ cells were left out. Donors were healthy HIV-negative adults without recent acute infections or vaccinations. Study observations and caveats: Some clonotypes were shared by all four sorted-subset donors, while others were not shared. The non-shared ones had lower generation probabilities than the shared ones.

Replicate PCRs run on sorted subsets employed approximately 180 ng DNA, 30,000 to 35,000 T cell genomes. Repertoires were generated with immunoSEQ multiplex PCR, while TCRdb's copy carries only in-frame clones and drops some. The table has around 2,000,000 clones, about 95% seen once. On this clone: What it binds is not known.

Material: naive CD8+ T cells sorted from blood. The rearrangement joins TRBV2 to TRBJ1-2, with D maybe TRBD1 (6 bases). This TCR came from a man younger than 35 in good health. In DNA, the CDR3 is TGTGCCAGCAGTGGACAGGACGAGCCCTATGGCTACACCTTC. Translation gives CASSGQDEPYGYTF.